These T cell receptor beta chains were read from a single sample in a study of CD8+ T cells in alopecia areata. Measured with immunoSEQ multiplex PCR; TCRdb has only the in-frame clones, and not every one. Altogether about 220,000 clones are present, about 50% being singletons, with the ten largest covering 1.6%. This specimen consisted of CD4+ T cells sorted from blood, obtained at week 4, from a patient treated with tofacitinib. These TCRs come from a human donor with alopecia areata. The CDR3 runs from the conserved cysteine through the conserved F or W. Fields, in order: D gene, V gene, clone size, J gene, CDR3 protein, CDR3 DNA. A D gene is named only where the DNA matches it firmly. Clone sizes are given selectively: once, few, many, or a class where the clone is expanded.

d_gene: TRBD2
v_gene: TRBV2
abundance: -
j_gene: TRBJ2-7
CDR3aa: CASSLAGGPQGYEQYF
CDR3nt: TGTGCCAGCAGCCTAGCGGGGGGCCCCCAGGGGTACGAGCAGTACTTC

d_gene: TRBD1
v_gene: TRBV11-1
abundance: many
j_gene: TRBJ1-1
CDR3aa: CASSGPGQGSPEAFF
CDR3nt: TGTGCCAGCAGCGGACCAGGACAGGGATCCCCTGAAGCTTTCTTT

d_gene: -
v_gene: TRBV29-1
abundance: -
j_gene: TRBJ1-1
CDR3aa: CSVERANTEAFF
CDR3nt: TGCAGCGTTGAACGGGCAAATACTGAAGCTTTCTTT

d_gene: TRBD2
v_gene: TRBV7-6
abundance: -
j_gene: TRBJ2-2
CDR3aa: CASSPQTSGGLNTGELFF
CDR3nt: TGTGCCAGCAGCCCACAGACTAGCGGGGGCCTGAACACCGGGGAGCTGTTTTTT

d_gene: -
v_gene: TRBV29-1
abundance: -
j_gene: TRBJ1-2
CDR3aa: CSVSGALSYGYTF
CDR3nt: TGCAGCGTCTCGGGTGCGTTATCCTATGGCTACACCTTC

d_gene: TRBD1
v_gene: TRBV2
abundance: -
j_gene: TRBJ2-3
CDR3aa: CASSDRVHTDTQYF
CDR3nt: TGTGCCAGCAGCGACAGGGTCCACACAGATACGCAGTATTTT

d_gene: -
v_gene: TRBV10-3
abundance: -
j_gene: TRBJ2-7
CDR3aa: CAISDPDEQYF
CDR3nt: TGTGCCATCAGTGATCCGGACGAGCAGTACTTC

d_gene: TRBD1
v_gene: TRBV6-5
abundance: -
j_gene: TRBJ1-6
CDR3aa: CASSSGRDRGASPLHF
CDR3nt: TGTGCCAGCAGTTCGGGCCGGGACAGGGGTGCTTCACCCCTCCACTTT

d_gene: -
v_gene: TRBV7-2
abundance: few
j_gene: TRBJ2-6
CDR3aa: CASSSPLALSGANVLTF
CDR3nt: TGTGCCAGCAGCTCCCCGTTGGCACTCTCTGGGGCCAACGTCCTGACTTTC

d_gene: -
v_gene: TRBV7-2
abundance: -
j_gene: TRBJ1-3
CDR3aa: CASSSRRFSGNTIYF
CDR3nt: TGTGCCAGCAGCTCCCGACGGTTCTCTGGAAACACCATATATTTT

d_gene: -
v_gene: TRBV7-9
abundance: -
j_gene: TRBJ1-6
CDR3aa: CASSPGGYSPLHF
CDR3nt: TGTGCCAGCAGCCCAGGAGGGTATTCACCCCTCCACTTT

d_gene: TRBD2
v_gene: TRBV29-1
abundance: -
j_gene: TRBJ2-7
CDR3aa: CSVLGGTASPYEQYF
CDR3nt: TGCAGCGTTCTGGGGGGGACTGCTTCTCCCTACGAGCAGTACTTC

d_gene: -
v_gene: TRBV7-2
abundance: -
j_gene: TRBJ1-1
CDR3aa: CASSLARAAEAFF
CDR3nt: TGTGCCAGCAGCTTAGCAAGGGCGGCTGAAGCTTTCTTT

d_gene: -
v_gene: TRBV29-1
abundance: few
j_gene: TRBJ1-2
CDR3aa: CSATPDATTGYYGYTF
CDR3nt: TGCAGCGCCACTCCCGACGCCACGACGGGATACTATGGCTACACCTTC

d_gene: TRBD2
v_gene: TRBV27
abundance: -
j_gene: TRBJ2-5
CDR3aa: CASSSWTSGVETQYF
CDR3nt: TGTGCCAGCAGTTCTTGGACTAGCGGGGTGGAGACCCAGTACTTC

d_gene: -
v_gene: TRBV5-6
abundance: few
j_gene: TRBJ2-3
CDR3aa: CASSLDDTDTQYF
CDR3nt: TGTGCCAGCAGCTTGGACGACACAGATACGCAGTATTTT